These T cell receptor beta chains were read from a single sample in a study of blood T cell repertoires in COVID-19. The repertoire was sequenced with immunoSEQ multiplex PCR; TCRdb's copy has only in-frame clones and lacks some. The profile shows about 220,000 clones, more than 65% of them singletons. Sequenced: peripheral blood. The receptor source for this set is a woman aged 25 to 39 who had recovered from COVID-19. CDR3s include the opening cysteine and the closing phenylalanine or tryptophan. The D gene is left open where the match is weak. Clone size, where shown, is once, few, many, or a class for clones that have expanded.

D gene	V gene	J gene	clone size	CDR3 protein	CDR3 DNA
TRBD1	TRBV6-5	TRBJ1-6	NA	CASSLTGESPLHF	TGTGCCAGCAGTTTGACAGGGGAATCACCCCTCCACTTT
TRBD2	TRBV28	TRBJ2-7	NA	CASSLELAASYEQYF	TGTGCCAGCAGTTTGGAACTAGCGGCTTCCTACGAGCAGTACTTC
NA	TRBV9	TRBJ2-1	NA	CASSVDGSSSYNEQFF	TGTGCCAGCAGCGTAGACGGGAGTAGCTCCTACAATGAGCAGTTCTTC
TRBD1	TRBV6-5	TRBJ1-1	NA	CASSTTGGPEAFF	TGTGCCAGCAGTACTACAGGGGGGCCTGAAGCTTTCTTT
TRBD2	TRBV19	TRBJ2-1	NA	CASTGTSLNEQFF	TGTGCCAGCACCGGGACTAGCCTCAATGAGCAGTTCTTC
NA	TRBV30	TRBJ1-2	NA	CAWSKDSQISNYGYTF	TGTGCCTGGAGTAAGGACAGCCAAATTTCTAACTATGGCTACACCTTC
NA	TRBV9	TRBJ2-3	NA	CASSVRGGPDTQYF	TGTGCCAGCAGCGTACGTGGGGGCCCAGATACGCAGTATTTT
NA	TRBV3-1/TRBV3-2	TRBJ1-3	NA	CASSQDWRSSGNTIYF	TGTGCCAGCAGCCAAGATTGGCGGAGCTCTGGAAACACCATATATTTT
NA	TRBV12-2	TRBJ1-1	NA	CASRLTGLNTEAFF	TGTGCAAGTCGCTTAACAGGTTTGAACACTGAAGCTTTCTTT
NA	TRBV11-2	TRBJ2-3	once	CASSFALATQYF	TGTGCCAGCAGCTTTGCACTAGCTACGCAGTATTTT
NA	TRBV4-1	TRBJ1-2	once	CASSQVFSEEGYTF	TGCGCCAGCAGCCAGGTATTTTCTGAGGAGGGCTACACCTTC
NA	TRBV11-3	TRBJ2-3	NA	CASSFRGTEDTQYF	TGTGCCAGCAGCTTCCGCGGGACCGAGGATACGCAGTATTTT
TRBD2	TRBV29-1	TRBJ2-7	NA	CSVGAGGISYEQYF	TGCAGCGTTGGAGCGGGAGGGATCTCCTACGAGCAGTACTTC
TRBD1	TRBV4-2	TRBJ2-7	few	CASSPDRDSYEQYF	TGTGCCAGCAGCCCCGACAGGGATTCCTACGAGCAGTACTTC
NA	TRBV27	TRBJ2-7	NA	CASIGAGSYEQYF	TGTGCCAGCATCGGCGCAGGATCCTACGAGCAGTACTTC
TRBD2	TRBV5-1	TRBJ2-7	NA	CASSLFSSGNVRTYEQYF	TGCGCCAGCAGCCTATTTTCTAGCGGGAACGTGAGAACCTACGAGCAGTACTTC
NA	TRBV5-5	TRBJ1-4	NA	CASSSLGTNEKLFF	TGTGCCAGCAGCTCCCTAGGAACTAATGAAAAACTGTTTTTT
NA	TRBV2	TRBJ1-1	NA	CASSVPDTEAFF	TGTGCCAGCAGTGTTCCCGACACTGAAGCTTTCTTT
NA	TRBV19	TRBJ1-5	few	CASSPGTKGNQPQHF	TGTGCCAGTAGTCCAGGCACTAAGGGGAATCAGCCCCAGCATTTT
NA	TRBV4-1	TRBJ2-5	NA	CASSRSDQETQYF	TGCGCCAGCAGCCGCAGTGACCAAGAGACCCAGTACTTC
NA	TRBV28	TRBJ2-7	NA	CASKGFHSYEQYF	TGTGCCAGCAAGGGGTTTCACTCCTACGAGCAGTACTTC
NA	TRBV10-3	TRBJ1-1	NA	CAISAQGRNTEAFF	TGTGCCATCAGTGCACAGGGTCGGAACACTGAAGCTTTCTTT
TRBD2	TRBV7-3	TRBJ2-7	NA	CASSRNLAGVHEQYF	TGTGCCAGCAGCCGTAACCTAGCGGGAGTCCACGAGCAGTACTTC
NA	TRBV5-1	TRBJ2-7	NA	CASSEGLTGPDGGEQYF	TGCGCCAGCAGCGAAGGTTTAACCGGCCCCGATGGAGGCGAGCAGTACTTC
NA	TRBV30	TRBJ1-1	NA	CAWQRNGDTEAFF	TGTGCCTGGCAACGGAACGGAGACACTGAAGCTTTCTTT
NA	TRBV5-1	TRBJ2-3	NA	CASTGDTYREQYF	TGCGCCAGCACCGGGGACACGTATCGGGAGCAGTATTTT
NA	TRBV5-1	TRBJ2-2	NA	CASKGENTGELFF	TGCGCCAGCAAGGGAGAGAACACCGGGGAGCTGTTTTTT
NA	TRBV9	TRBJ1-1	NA	CASSTAGNTEAFF	TGTGCCAGCAGCACCGCGGGTAACACTGAAGCTTTCTTT
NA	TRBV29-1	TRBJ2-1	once	CSVDRTSYNEQFF	TGCAGCGTTGATAGGACTTCTTACAATGAGCAGTTCTTC
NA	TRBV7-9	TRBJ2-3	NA	CASSLLGLTDTQYF	TGTGCCAGCAGCCTACTAGGGCTAACAGATACGCAGTATTTT
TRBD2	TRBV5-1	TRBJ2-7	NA	CASRTLAGAYEQYF	TGCGCCAGCAGGACACTAGCGGGAGCCTATGAGCAGTACTTC
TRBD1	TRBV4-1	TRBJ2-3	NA	CASRDREFTDTQYF	TGCGCCAGTAGGGACAGGGAGTTCACAGATACGCAGTATTTT
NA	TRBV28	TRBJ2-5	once	CASSQGGRPETQYF	TGTGCCAGCAGTCAGGGCGGACGTCCGGAGACCCAGTACTTC
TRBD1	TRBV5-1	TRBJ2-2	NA	CASSSSWGQGSGELFF	TGCGCCAGCAGTTCGTCTTGGGGACAGGGGAGCGGGGAGCTGTTTTTT
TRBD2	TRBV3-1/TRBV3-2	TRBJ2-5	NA	CASSQGRLAAGQETQYF	TGTGCCAGCAGCCAAGGACGACTAGCGGCGGGCCAAGAGACCCAGTACTTC
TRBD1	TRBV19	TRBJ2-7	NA	CASRAGTGNSYEQYF	TGTGCCAGTAGGGCCGGGACAGGCAACTCCTACGAGCAGTACTTC
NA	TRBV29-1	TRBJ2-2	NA	CSVGGWGAGELFF	TGCAGCGTTGGAGGGTGGGGAGCCGGGGAGCTGTTTTTT
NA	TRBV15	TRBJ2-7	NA	CATSRVEVEQYF	TGTGCCACCAGCAGAGTTGAGGTTGAGCAGTACTTC
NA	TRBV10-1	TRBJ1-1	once	CASKNSNTEAFF	TGCGCCAGCAAGAACTCGAACACTGAAGCTTTCTTT
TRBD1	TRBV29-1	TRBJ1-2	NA	CSVPIQGITGGAGYGYTF	TGCAGCGTTCCTATTCAAGGGATCACAGGGGGCGCAGGCTATGGCTACACCTTC
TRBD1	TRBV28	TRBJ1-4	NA	CASSPPGQGWGEKLFF	TGTGCCAGCAGTCCACCGGGACAGGGATGGGGGGAAAAACTGTTTTTT
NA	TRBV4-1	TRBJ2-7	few	CASSQGTSYEQYF	TGCGCCAGCAGCCAAGGAACATCCTACGAGCAGTACTTC
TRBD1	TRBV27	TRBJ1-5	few	CASSQGANQPQHF	TGTGCCAGCAGTCAGGGGGCGAATCAGCCCCAGCATTTT
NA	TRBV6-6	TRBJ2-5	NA	CASSGGGALWETQYF	TGTGCCAGCAGTGGGGGAGGCGCCCTTTGGGAGACCCAGTACTTC
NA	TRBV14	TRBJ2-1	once	CASSQRFTGSYNEQFF	TGTGCCAGCAGCCAACGGTTTACGGGATCCTACAATGAGCAGTTCTTC
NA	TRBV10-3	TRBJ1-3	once	CAIRAGAAGNTIYF	TGTGCCATCAGGGCAGGGGCTGCTGGAAACACCATATATTTT
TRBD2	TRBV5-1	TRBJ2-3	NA	CASSLGLAGEVDTQYF	TGCGCCAGCAGCTTGGGACTAGCGGGAGAAGTAGATACGCAGTATTTT
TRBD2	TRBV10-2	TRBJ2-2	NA	CASSAVGTTDAGELFF	TGCGCCAGCAGTGCGGTCGGGACTACTGACGCCGGGGAGCTGTTTTTT
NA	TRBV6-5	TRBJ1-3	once	CASSYSGADGNTIYF	TGTGCCAGCAGTTACTCGGGCGCAGATGGAAACACCATATATTTT
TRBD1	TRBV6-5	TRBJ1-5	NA	CASSWTGDQPQHF	TGTGCCAGCAGTTGGACAGGGGATCAGCCCCAGCATTTT
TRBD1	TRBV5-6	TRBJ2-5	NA	CASSLVWDSKETQYF	TGTGCCAGCAGCTTGGTGTGGGACAGCAAAGAGACCCAGTACTTC
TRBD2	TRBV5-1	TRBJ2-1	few	CASSLRASGVYNEQFF	TGCGCCAGCAGCTTGCGGGCTAGCGGGGTCTACAATGAGCAGTTCTTC
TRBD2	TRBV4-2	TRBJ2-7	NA	CASSPGGLAGVSYEQYF	TGTGCCAGCAGTCCTGGGGGACTAGCGGGGGTCTCCTACGAGCAGTACTTC
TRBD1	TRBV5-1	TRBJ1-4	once	CASSFRGTNEKLFF	TGCGCCAGCAGCTTCAGGGGGACTAATGAAAAACTGTTTTTT
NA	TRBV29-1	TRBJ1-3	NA	CSVAGHTRSGNTIYF	TGCAGCGTTGCGGGACACACTCGCTCTGGAAACACCATATATTTT
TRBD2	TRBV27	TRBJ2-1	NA	CASSPLAGGWREQFF	TGTGCCAGCAGTCCTCTAGCGGGAGGGTGGCGCGAGCAGTTCTTC
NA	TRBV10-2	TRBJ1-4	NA	CASSGGGEKLFF	TGCGCCAGCAGCGGGGGGGGTGAAAAACTGTTTTTT